Listed here are 20 T cell receptor beta chains from one sample, sequenced in a study of blood T cell repertoires in COVID-19. The protocol was immunoSEQ multiplex PCR, while the TCRdb copy is restricted to in-frame clones and leaves out a portion. The sample has around 230,000 clones, 86% seen once. Input material: PBMCs or T cells enriched from blood (not recorded which). The receptors come from a woman in her forties with acute COVID-19.

The rearrangement links TRBV2 to TRBJ1-1; 10 positions match TRBD1. Germline V gene sequence: CDR1 SNHLY, CDR2 FYNNEI. The CDR3 is made up of 14 amino acids. V lost 6 bases and J lost 1; bases outside the gene matches: 2. CDR3 coding DNA: TGTGCCAGCAGGGGGGACAGGGGGAACACTGAAGCTTTCTTT. It encodes CASRGDRGNTEAFF.

This sequence joins TRBV11-3 and TRBJ2-1, with TRBD1 matching over 10 bases. CDR1 SGHNT and CDR2 YENEEA come from the germline V gene. The CDR3 has 16 residues. V lost 4 bases to trimming and J lost 7 bases; unmatched junction nucleotides: 10. CDR3 region: CASSSDPGQGRNEQFF. CDR3 DNA: TGTGCCAGCAGCTCGGACCCGGGACAGGGGAGGAATGAGCAGTTCTTC.

This chain connects TRBV6-5 to TRBJ2-1, with 11 nucleotides matching TRBD1. The junction had 4 bases not matched to a gene; V was cut back by 4 bases and J by 14 bases. The germline gives CDR1 MNHEY, CDR2 SVGAGI. The CDR3 is made up of 12 amino acids. DNA for the CDR3: TGTGCCAGCAGTTCGGGACAGGGGGGGAAGTTCTTC. Translation gives CASSSGQGGKFF.

V is TRBV18 and J is TRBJ2-3; 7 nucleotides agree with TRBD1. The germline V gene encodes CDR1 KGHSH and CDR2 LQKENI. This CDR3 spans 16 amino acids. V was pared by 5 bases and J by 2 bases, with 10 bases of the junction left unmatched. The CDR3 DNA reads TGTGCCAGCTCAACACTTCCGGGACAGTCCACAGATACGCAGTATTTT. Its translation is CASSTLPGQSTDTQYF.

The chain combines TRBV19 with TRBJ1-5; a weak D match, TRBD1 (6 bases). The CDR3 totals 14 residues. V was pared by 3 bases and J by 9 bases, with 15 bases between. CDR1 LNHDA and CDR2 SQIVND come from the germline V gene (reference sequence). The chain's CDR3 is CASSMGGLGGPQHF. The CDR3 coding sequence is TGTGCCAGTAGTATGGGGGGGCTTGGTGGGCCCCAGCATTTT. The full variable domain, in which reference TRBV19 and TRBJ1-5 provide the parts outside the CDR3, is DGGITQSPKYLFRKEGQNVTLSCEQNLNHDAMYWYRQDPGQGLRLIYYSQIVNDFQKGDIAEGYSVSREKKESFPLTVTSAQKNPTAFYLCASSMGGLGGPQHFGDGTRLSIL.

V usage is TRBV11-2 and J usage is TRBJ1-2, with 7 bases aligning to TRBD1. J was trimmed by 3 bases and V by 5 bases; bases with no gene match: 9. The CDR3 length is 15 residues. CDR1 is SGHAT, CDR2 FQNNGV, per germline. CDR3 sequence reads: CASSPTGAEDYGYTF. CDR3 nucleotides: TGTGCCAGCAGCCCTACAGGGGCAGAGGACTATGGCTACACCTTC.

The chain couples TRBV9 to TRBJ2-1; 7 positions match TRBD1. The CDR3 is 13 residues long. Trimming cost V 3 bases and J 8 bases; bases outside gene matches: 5. Germline assignment: CDR1 SGDLS and CDR2 YYNGEE. DNA of the CDR3: TGTGCCAGCAGCGCGACAGGGCCCGATGAGCAGTTCTTC. The encoded protein is CASSATGPDEQFF.

The rearrangement joins TRBV11-2 to TRBJ1-1; D is unresolved. The CDR3 length is 13 residues. CDR1 and CDR2 (germline): SGHAT, FQNNGV. Between the trimmed V and J ends, which lost 4 bases and 10 bases, there was a span of 16 bases. CDR3 nucleotide sequence: TGTGCCAGCAGCTCCTCGGTCGCAGAGGTAGCTTTCTTT. Translated: CASSSSVAEVAFF.

The chain uses TRBV7-8 and TRBJ1-4; D uncertain. Germline lookup yields CDR1 SGHVS and CDR2 FQNEAQ. Trimming took off 5 bases at V and 3 bases at J, with 25 bases between the two ends. The CDR3 loop spans 19 amino acids. The CDR3 sequence is CASSLSAIGGYLANEKLFF. The CDR3 coding sequence is TGTGCCAGCAGCCTCTCGGCTATCGGCGGCTATCTGGCTAATGAAAAACTGTTTTTT.

V usage is TRBV11-3 and J usage is TRBJ2-3, with 8 bases lining up with TRBD1. Germline loops: CDR1 SGHNT, CDR2 YENEEA. The CDR3 runs to 15 residues. After removal of 5 bases from V and 5 bases from J, the junction contained 9 bases not matched to a gene. The CDR3 loop reads CASSARTGFKDTQYF. CDR3 coding DNA: TGTGCCAGCAGCGCCAGGACAGGGTTTAAAGATACGCAGTATTTT.

V and J are TRBV5-1 and TRBJ2-2, with a tentative D call TRBD1 (5 bases). The CDR3 runs 13 residues. CDR1 is SGHRS and CDR2 is YFSETQ in the germline V gene. V was clipped by 5 bases and J by 7 bases, with 12 bases between them. CDR3 in DNA: TGCGCCAGCAGGGCAGGGCAGTACGGGGAGCTGTTTTTT. Its translation is CASRAGQYGELFF.

J is TRBJ1-1 and V is TRBV11-2, with TRBD1 as a possible D gene (6 bases). V was clipped by 5 bases and J by 10 bases, with 23 bases between them. The CDR3 runs 15 residues. Germline V CDR1 and CDR2: SGHAT, FQNNGV. CDR3 protein: CASSPIRGATFGAFF. CDR3 in DNA: TGTGCCAGCAGCCCGATCCGGGGGGCGACCTTTGGAGCTTTCTTT.

The J gene is TRBJ2-6, the V gene TRBV7-6, with D possibly matching TRBD1 (5 bases). Germline-derived CDR1 and CDR2 are SGHVS and FNYEAQ. This CDR3 contains 22 residues. V was cut by 5 bases and J by 0 bases, with 29 bases left in between. The CDR3 nucleotides are TGTGCCAGCAGCCCCTATAGAGCTCCAGGGCATTCCCCTGGCTCTGGGGCCAACGTCCTGACTTTC. Its translation is CASSPYRAPGHSPGSGANVLTF.

The rearrangement joins TRBV7-9 to TRBJ2-7; 7 bases line up with TRBD2. After removal of 6 bases from V and 7 bases from J, the junction contained 3 bases not matched to a gene. Germline CDR1 and CDR2: SEHNR and FQNEAQ (reference sequence). The CDR3 has 11 residues. As DNA, the CDR3 is TGTGCCAGCAGTTCGGGGGGTGAGCAGTACTTC. This gives the protein CASSSGGEQYF.

CDR3 loop: CASSKTGLRPEQYF. In DNA form, the CDR3 reads TGTGCCAGTAGTAAAACCGGACTCCGACCCGAGCAGTACTTC. The V gene is TRBV19, the J gene TRBJ2-7; maybe TRBD2 (5 bases). CDR1 is LNHDA and CDR2 is SQIVND in the germline V gene (reference sequence). The CDR3 extends over 14 amino acids. The V end was cut by 4 bases, the J end by 6 bases, with 16 bases between.

This chain uses TRBV7-2 with TRBJ2-5; possible D gene TRBD2, 7 bases. Germline V gene lookup returns CDR1 SGHTA and CDR2 FQGNSA. There are 15 residues in the CDR3. The V end was cut by 0 bases, the J end by 4 bases, with 12 bases between. The CDR3 protein is CASSLAGGLGETQYF. The CDR3 DNA sequence: TGTGCCAGCAGCTTAGCGGGGGGGCTGGGAGAGACCCAGTACTTC.

The V call is TRBV10-3, the J call TRBJ1-5; 10 positions agree with TRBD1. J gave up 5 bases and V 6 bases, and 7 bases lay outside the gene matches. The CDR3 runs to 15 residues. Germline V gives CDR1 ENHRY, CDR2 SYGVKD. The CDR3 DNA reads as TGTGCCATCAGACCCGGGACAGGGGTGGATCAGCCCCAGCATTTT. Translation gives CAIRPGTGVDQPQHF.

V gene TRBV19 combines with J gene TRBJ1-1, with D unresolved. CDR1 is LNHDA and CDR2 is SQIVND in the germline V gene (reference sequence). This CDR3 has 11 amino acids. Trimming removed 7 bases at V and 11 bases at J, with 14 bases between. The CDR3, as DNA: TGTGCCAGTAAATTGGGCCAGGCGGCTTTCTTT. Protein: CASKLGQAAFF.

The chain joins TRBV7-8 to TRBJ2-5, with D perhaps TRBD1 (6 bases). V shed 4 bases and J shed 3 bases, with 9 bases lying between them. Germline V gene data show CDR1 as SGHVS and CDR2 as FQNEAQ. This CDR3 spans 13 amino acids. CDR3 sequence (DNA): TGTGCCAGCAGCTACCGGACAGAAGAGACCCAGTACTTC. Translating it yields CASSYRTEETQYF.

The chain links TRBV29-1 to TRBJ2-1, with 7 bases fitting TRBD2. Germline V CDR1 and CDR2: SQVTM, ANQGSEA. The CDR3 loop spans 16 amino acids. The trim removed 1 base at V and 6 bases at J, leaving 12 bases unmatched. For the CDR3, the DNA is TGCAGCGTTGAAGGTCTCAACCGGACTAGTTTCAATGAGCAGTTCTTC. As protein: CSVEGLNRTSFNEQFF.